Listed below are T cell receptor beta chains from one sample, sequenced in a study of blood T cell repertoires in COVID-19. TCRdb's table, derived via immunoSEQ multiplex PCR, lists solely in-frame clones and lacks some. Of about 170,000 clones listed, about 88% were seen once; the top ten hold approximately 0.8%. Material for sequencing was PBMCs or T cells enriched from blood (not recorded which). The receptors come from a woman between 18 and 29 years old who had recovered from COVID-19. Both conserved end residues are part of each CDR3. A D gene is named only where the DNA matches it firmly. Size is stated for part of the rows, as once, few or many counts, or as a class when the clone is expanded.

abundance	d_gene	j_gene	v_gene	CDR3nt	CDR3aa
.	.	TRBJ1-4	TRBV7-8	TGTGCCAGCAGCAAGAAACGTCCCCGACTTGAGGCTAATGAAAAACTGTTTTTT	CASSKKRPRLEANEKLFF
.	.	TRBJ2-1	TRBV11-2	TGTGCCAGCAGCTTAGCGAGTAGCGGTTACAATGAGCAGTTCTTC	CASSLASSGYNEQFF
once	.	TRBJ2-3	TRBV5-4	TGTGCCAGCAGTTTAATGACAGATACGCAGTATTTT	CASSLMTDTQYF
.	.	TRBJ1-3	TRBV19	TGTGCCAGTAGTCCGTCCCTCCGGAGCTCTGGAAACACCATATATTTT	CASSPSLRSSGNTIYF
.	.	TRBJ2-1	TRBV7-9	TGTGCCAGCAGCCCAGGGGGGACAGCTTACAATGAGCAGTTCTTC	CASSPGGTAYNEQFF
.	TRBD1	TRBJ2-7	TRBV28	TGTGCCAGCAGGGACAGGGGGCCCTACGAGCAGTACTTC	CASRDRGPYEQYF
.	.	TRBJ2-1	TRBV6-5	TGTGCCAGCAGTTCCCCCGGGACACACTACAATGAGCAGTTCTTC	CASSSPGTHYNEQFF
.	TRBD2	TRBJ2-3	TRBV6-4	TGTGCCACCGCACTAGCGGGGAGCACAGATACGCAGTATTTT	CATALAGSTDTQYF
.	TRBD2	TRBJ2-1	TRBV6-5	TGTGCCAGTCGGCCCGTTCGCGGGAGAAGCAATGAGCAGTTCTTC	CASRPVRGRSNEQFF
.	TRBD1	TRBJ1-1	TRBV7-3	TGTGCCAGCAGCCCAAACAGGGGGCTGATGAACACTGAAGCTTTCTTT	CASSPNRGLMNTEAFF
.	TRBD2	TRBJ2-7	TRBV27	TGTGCCAGCAGTTCCATACTAGCGGGGGGATTCTACGAGCAGTACTTC	CASSSILAGGFYEQYF
once	TRBD2	TRBJ2-1	TRBV4-1	TGCGCCAGCAGCCAGGGGTCGGCGGGAGGAACCCATGAGCAGTTCTTC	CASSQGSAGGTHEQFF
once	.	TRBJ2-7	TRBV19	TGTGCCAGTAGTAAAACAGGGTTAGCGGGCGAGCAGTACTTC	CASSKTGLAGEQYF
once	.	TRBJ2-7	TRBV4-1	TGCGCCAGCAGCCGGGGCTACCTAGTGGACGAGCAGTACTTC	CASSRGYLVDEQYF
.	.	TRBJ1-6	TRBV4-1	TGCGCCAGCAGCCAAGTTTCCGGGACAAGATATAATTCACCCCTCCACTTT	CASSQVSGTRYNSPLHF
.	TRBD2	TRBJ2-1	TRBV2	TGTGCCAGCATTGCGGGACTAGCTCCCCGAGGGTGGCAGTTCTTC	CASIAGLAPRGWQFF
few	TRBD2	TRBJ2-1	TRBV7-6	TGTGCCAGCAGCAGGACTAGCGATGAGCAGTTCTTC	CASSRTSDEQFF
.	TRBD1	TRBJ2-6	TRBV5-4	TGTGCCAGCAGCCACAGGACAGGGATTAACTCTGGGGCCAACGTCCTGACTTTC	CASSHRTGINSGANVLTF
.	.	TRBJ2-5	TRBV6-5	TGTGCCAGCAGTCCGGGACTCAAAGAGACCCAGTACTTC	CASSPGLKETQYF
.	.	TRBJ1-5	TRBV28	TGTGCCAGCAGTTTGTTGGGGGGGGTCGATCAGCCCCAGCATTTT	CASSLLGGVDQPQHF
few	TRBD1	TRBJ1-2	TRBV28	TGTGCCAGCAGTCCGTGGACAGGGGGGGGCTATGGCTACACCTTC	CASSPWTGGGYGYTF
once	TRBD1	TRBJ1-6	TRBV9	TGTGCCAGCAGCGTAGAACAGGGGAGTTCACCCCTCCACTTT	CASSVEQGSSPLHF
.	TRBD1	TRBJ2-5	TRBV5-6	TGTGCCAGCAGCTTGACAGGGGGTAATCAAGAGACCCAGTACTTC	CASSLTGGNQETQYF
.	.	TRBJ1-1	TRBV9	TGTGCCAGCAGCGGGGGGCGTGGAGCTTTCTTT	CASSGGRGAFF
.	.	TRBJ2-7	TRBV4-3	TGCGCCACCTACTCCCCTCGGTACGAGCAGTACTTC	CATYSPRYEQYF
.	.	TRBJ2-5	TRBV14	TGTGCCAGCAGCCATATCCGCGTACAAGAGACCCAGTACTTC	CASSHIRVQETQYF
.	.	TRBJ2-7	TRBV19	TGTGCCAGTTGTGACCACGCAGGGTACGAGCAGTACTTC	CASCDHAGYEQYF
few	.	TRBJ2-1	TRBV7-9	TGTGCCAGCAGCTTAGCGTTGCGGGCCAATGAGCAGTTCTTC	CASSLALRANEQFF
.	TRBD2	TRBJ2-1	TRBV23-1	TGCGCCAGCAGTCCAGGCGGGACTAGCGACTACAATGAGCAGTTCTTC	CASSPGGTSDYNEQFF
.	TRBD2	TRBJ2-1	TRBV3-1/TRBV3-2	TGTGCCAGCAGCCAAGATGAAAGCGGGAACTCCTACAATGAGCAGTTCTTC	CASSQDESGNSYNEQFF
once	TRBD2	TRBJ2-3	TRBV10-3	TGTGCCATCAGTGGGGTAGCGGGGCCTAACACAGATACGCAGTATTTT	CAISGVAGPNTDTQYF
few	.	TRBJ2-7	TRBV29-1	TGCAGCGTCTGGAAAACAGAATACGAGCAGTACTTC	CSVWKTEYEQYF
.	TRBD2	TRBJ2-7	TRBV3-1/TRBV3-2	TGTGCCAGCAGCTTACTAGCGGGAGCGTCCTGGGACGAGCAGTACTTC	CASSLLAGASWDEQYF
.	TRBD1	TRBJ1-2	TRBV6-1	TGTGCCAGCAGTGACGGGACAGGGTATAGCTATGGCTACACCTTC	CASSDGTGYSYGYTF
.	.	TRBJ2-3	TRBV28	TGTGCCAGCAGCTGGAAGGGGTCAGATACGCAGTATTTT	CASSWKGSDTQYF
.	TRBD2	TRBJ2-2	TRBV9	TGTGCCAGCAGCTCGACAGCGGGAAACACCGGGGAGCTGTTTTTT	CASSSTAGNTGELFF
.	TRBD2	TRBJ2-5	TRBV4-1	TGCGCCAGCAGCCATCGGCTAGCGGCTAACCAAGAGACCCAGTACTTC	CASSHRLAANQETQYF
.	.	TRBJ1-6	TRBV7-3	TGTGCCAGCAGCCTGGACGAGCGGGATCGATCACCCCTCCACTTT	CASSLDERDRSPLHF
.	TRBD2	TRBJ2-1	TRBV27	TGTGCCAGCAGTTTAGCCACGACTAGCGGAGACTCCTACAATGAGCAGTTCTTC	CASSLATTSGDSYNEQFF
.	TRBD1	TRBJ1-4	TRBV6-1	TGTGCCAGCAGTGACACAAGGCTGGGGACAGAAGGAAAACTGTTTTTT	CASSDTRLGTEGKLFF
.	TRBD1	TRBJ2-3	TRBV12-3/TRBV12-4	TGTGCCAGCAGTTACAACAGGGGGTATACGCAGTATTTT	CASSYNRGYTQYF
.	TRBD1	TRBJ1-5	TRBV27	TGTGCCAGCAGTTTGGCAGGGGGCGCGAGTAGAAGCAATCAGCCCCAGCATTTT	CASSLAGGASRSNQPQHF
.	TRBD2	TRBJ2-3	TRBV9	TGTGCCAGCAGCGGGGGGACTAGCGGGGTCTTAGTCACAGATACGCAGTATTTT	CASSGGTSGVLVTDTQYF
.	.	TRBJ1-2	TRBV6-5	TGTGCCAGCAGCCGCATTGAGCCCTATGGCTACACCTTC	CASSRIEPYGYTF
.	.	TRBJ1-3	TRBV21-1	TGTGCCAGCAGGTTACAGGGTTGGGGAAACACCATATATTTT	CASRLQGWGNTIYF
once	.	TRBJ1-1	TRBV5-4	TGTGCCAGCAGCCCGTGGGGGGGCACTGAAGCTTTCTTT	CASSPWGGTEAFF
.	.	TRBJ2-7	TRBV7-2	TGTGCCAGCAGCTTAGGAGAAGTTAGTATCCCCTGCGAGCAGTACTTC	CASSLGEVSIPCEQYF
once	.	TRBJ1-5	TRBV5-6	TGTGCCAGCAGCTTGTACCTACGTGGGCCCCAGCATTTT	CASSLYLRGPQHF
.	TRBD1	TRBJ2-7	TRBV4-3	TGCGCCAGCAGCCAGGAGACAGGGCCCGGGTACGAGCAGTACTTC	CASSQETGPGYEQYF
.	.	TRBJ2-5	TRBV27	TGTGCCAGCAGTTCCCGGAGCTACCAAGAGACCCAGTACTTC	CASSSRSYQETQYF
once	.	TRBJ1-4	TRBV5-1	TGCGCCAGCAGCTTGGAATATCCGGGGAGGGGTGAAAAACTGTTTTTT	CASSLEYPGRGEKLFF
.	TRBD1	TRBJ1-6	TRBV6-5	TGTGCCAGCACTTGGACAGGGGGAAATTCACCCCTCCACTTT	CASTWTGGNSPLHF
.	.	TRBJ1-1	TRBV28	TGTGCCAGCAGTTTTGGAGGGCAGAACACTGAAGCTTTCTTT	CASSFGGQNTEAFF
.	TRBD2	TRBJ2-3	TRBV5-1	TGCGCCAGCAGCCCCACCCTGGCGGGAGTAGTCCCAGATACGCAGTATTTT	CASSPTLAGVVPDTQYF
.	TRBD1	TRBJ1-2	TRBV5-1	TGCGCCAGCAGCTTAACAGGGGCTACTAACTATGGCTACACCTTC	CASSLTGATNYGYTF
.	.	TRBJ2-1	TRBV2	TGTGCCAGCAGTTCTACTAGCAAAGTCTACAATGAGCAGTTCTTC	CASSSTSKVYNEQFF
.	TRBD1	TRBJ1-4	TRBV6-1	TGTGCCAGCAGTGAAGCGGGGACAGTCGATACTCGGCCTGAAAAACTGTTTTTT	CASSEAGTVDTRPEKLFF
.	TRBD2	TRBJ2-7	TRBV28	TGTGCCAGCAGTTTACCTCAGACTAGCGGGTACTACGAGCAGTACTTC	CASSLPQTSGYYEQYF
.	.	TRBJ2-2	TRBV15	TGTGCCACCAGAGGAGACAGGGAGGCCGGGGAGCTGTTTTTT	CATRGDREAGELFF
.	TRBD1	TRBJ2-2	TRBV5-6	TGTGCCAGCAAAGAGGGGGCATGGACCGGGGAGCTGTTTTTT	CASKEGAWTGELFF